This is a list of T cell receptor beta chains from one sample in a study of cytomegalovirus exposure and HLA in healthy donors. TCRdb's copy holds only in-frame clones and misses some; the assay was immunoSEQ multiplex PCR. Of around 300,000 clones listed, about 86% are singletons. Sequencing input: PBMCs. The receptors were gathered from a woman in her late teens or twenties in good health and CMV-seronegative. CDR3s include the opening cysteine and the closing phenylalanine or tryptophan. The order of the fields is CDR3 DNA, CDR3 protein, clone size, V gene, J gene, D gene. The D gene is left open where the match is weak. The size field is filled for only some rows; it gives once, few, many or a size class.

cdr3_nt: TGTGCCAGCAGTGAAGGCTCGCGGCCAGATACGCAGTATTTT
cdr3_aa: CASSEGSRPDTQYF
clone_size: once
v_call: TRBV6-1
j_call: TRBJ2-3
d_call: -

cdr3_nt: TGTGCCAGCAGCGGTAGCGGGAGAGGAAGCCGCGAGCAGTACTTC
cdr3_aa: CASSGSGRGSREQYF
clone_size: -
v_call: TRBV4-2
j_call: TRBJ2-7
d_call: TRBD2

cdr3_nt: TGTGCCAGCAGGCGACAGGGGGCTGACTATGGCTACACCTTC
cdr3_aa: CASRRQGADYGYTF
clone_size: -
v_call: TRBV6-5
j_call: TRBJ1-2
d_call: TRBD1

cdr3_nt: TGCGCCAGCAGCGGGGACAGGGAGAACACCGGGGAGCTGTTTTTT
cdr3_aa: CASSGDRENTGELFF
clone_size: -
v_call: TRBV5-1
j_call: TRBJ2-2
d_call: TRBD1

cdr3_nt: TGTGCCAGCAGCGTAGACGTGGACTATGGAAAACTGTTTTTT
cdr3_aa: CASSVDVDYGKLFF
clone_size: once
v_call: TRBV9
j_call: TRBJ1-4
d_call: -

cdr3_nt: TGCGCCAGCAGCCAAGGGGGGACAGGTTTACCCCTCCACTTT
cdr3_aa: CASSQGGTGLPLHF
clone_size: -
v_call: TRBV4-1
j_call: TRBJ1-6
d_call: TRBD1

cdr3_nt: TGTGCCTCCGGGACTAGCGGGACTAACCCCTCCTACGAGCAGTACTTC
cdr3_aa: CASGTSGTNPSYEQYF
clone_size: -
v_call: TRBV10-3
j_call: TRBJ2-7
d_call: TRBD2

cdr3_nt: TGTGCCAGTAGTCCCGTCGGAGGGGGAAACACCATATATTTT
cdr3_aa: CASSPVGGGNTIYF
clone_size: -
v_call: TRBV19
j_call: TRBJ1-3
d_call: -

cdr3_nt: TGCGCCAGCAGGACTAGCGGGGGACCCAAGTTGCTCACCGGGGAGCTGTTTTTT
cdr3_aa: CASRTSGGPKLLTGELFF
clone_size: -
v_call: TRBV5-1
j_call: TRBJ2-2
d_call: TRBD2

cdr3_nt: TGTGCCAGCAGTTACTCCTGGGAGGTTGGCAATCAGCCCCAGCATTTT
cdr3_aa: CASSYSWEVGNQPQHF
clone_size: -
v_call: TRBV6-5
j_call: TRBJ1-5
d_call: -

cdr3_nt: TGTGCCAGCTCACCAAGGGAGCGGGGCATTAACACTGAAGCTTTCTTT
cdr3_aa: CASSPRERGINTEAFF
clone_size: -
v_call: TRBV18
j_call: TRBJ1-1
d_call: -

cdr3_nt: TGTGCCAGCAGCCTGGACAGGGGACAGTACGAGCAGTACTTC
cdr3_aa: CASSLDRGQYEQYF
clone_size: -
v_call: TRBV7-3
j_call: TRBJ2-7
d_call: TRBD1

cdr3_nt: TGTGCCAGCAGCATAACGGGACTAGCCAATGAGCAGTTCTTC
cdr3_aa: CASSITGLANEQFF
clone_size: -
v_call: TRBV7-3
j_call: TRBJ2-1
d_call: TRBD2

cdr3_nt: TGTGCCAGCAGCTTAGCCCGGGACTATGGCTACACCTTC
cdr3_aa: CASSLARDYGYTF
clone_size: -
v_call: TRBV7-9
j_call: TRBJ1-2
d_call: -

cdr3_nt: TGTGCCAGCAGTTCCCCCGGACAGGGTGCTTACGAGCAGTACTTC
cdr3_aa: CASSSPGQGAYEQYF
clone_size: -
v_call: TRBV6-5
j_call: TRBJ2-7
d_call: TRBD1

cdr3_nt: TGCGCCAGCAGCCATACAGGGCCACTCAATGAGCAGTTCTTC
cdr3_aa: CASSHTGPLNEQFF
clone_size: -
v_call: TRBV4-3
j_call: TRBJ2-1
d_call: -

cdr3_nt: TGTGCCAGCCGGGACAGCCCTTACTACGAGCAGTACTTC
cdr3_aa: CASRDSPYYEQYF
clone_size: -
v_call: TRBV27
j_call: TRBJ2-7
d_call: TRBD1

cdr3_nt: TGTGCCAGCAGTTCCCGGGGGAGCACAGATACGCAGTATTTT
cdr3_aa: CASSSRGSTDTQYF
clone_size: -
v_call: TRBV7-3
j_call: TRBJ2-3
d_call: -

cdr3_nt: TGTGCCAGTACCCTAGGAGGCTATTACCGGTTCTACGAGCAGTACTTC
cdr3_aa: CASTLGGYYRFYEQYF
clone_size: -
v_call: TRBV19
j_call: TRBJ2-7
d_call: -

cdr3_nt: TGCGCCAGCAGCGGGACAGGGGAGGACTATGGCTACACCTTC
cdr3_aa: CASSGTGEDYGYTF
clone_size: once
v_call: TRBV4-1
j_call: TRBJ1-2
d_call: TRBD1

cdr3_nt: TGTGCCAGCAGTTACCGGACAGCAGATGGCTACACCTTC
cdr3_aa: CASSYRTADGYTF
clone_size: once
v_call: TRBV6-5
j_call: TRBJ1-2
d_call: -

cdr3_nt: TGTGCCTACAGCTCCCTTATAGGGAGGGTAGGGAACTATGGCTACACCTTC
cdr3_aa: CAYSSLIGRVGNYGYTF
clone_size: -
v_call: TRBV10-3
j_call: TRBJ1-2
d_call: -

cdr3_nt: TGTGCCAGCAGTGACGGTTTGATTGTTGCGCATTTT
cdr3_aa: CASSDGLIVAHF
clone_size: -
v_call: TRBV6-1
j_call: TRBJ1-5
d_call: -

cdr3_nt: TGTGCCAGCAGTTACTCGACCCAGGGTAAACAGCCCCAGCATTTT
cdr3_aa: CASSYSTQGKQPQHF
clone_size: -
v_call: TRBV6-5
j_call: TRBJ1-5
d_call: -

cdr3_nt: TGTGCCAGCAGTTCCTACTCAAAAAACTATGGCTACACCTTC
cdr3_aa: CASSSYSKNYGYTF
clone_size: -
v_call: TRBV27
j_call: TRBJ1-2
d_call: -

cdr3_nt: TGTGCCAGCAGTGGCAGGGGGCAAGGACGCAATCAGCCCCAGCATTTT
cdr3_aa: CASSGRGQGRNQPQHF
clone_size: -
v_call: TRBV2
j_call: TRBJ1-5
d_call: TRBD1

cdr3_nt: TGTGCCAGTAGCCGTGGGACAGGGCTTAACTATGGCTACACCTTC
cdr3_aa: CASSRGTGLNYGYTF
clone_size: -
v_call: TRBV19
j_call: TRBJ1-2
d_call: TRBD1

cdr3_nt: TGTGCCAGCAGCTTGACAGGGGGTTACGAGCAGTACTTC
cdr3_aa: CASSLTGGYEQYF
clone_size: -
v_call: TRBV13
j_call: TRBJ2-7
d_call: TRBD1

cdr3_nt: TGTGCCAGCAGCATCAATACGGGGGGCGCACACTATGGCTACACCTTC
cdr3_aa: CASSINTGGAHYGYTF
clone_size: few
v_call: TRBV5-6
j_call: TRBJ1-2
d_call: -

cdr3_nt: TGTGCCAGCAGCCGCCGACTAGCGGCAATCGTGGAGCAGTTCTTC
cdr3_aa: CASSRRLAAIVEQFF
clone_size: -
v_call: TRBV7-6
j_call: TRBJ2-1
d_call: TRBD2

cdr3_nt: TGTGCCAGCAGATGGACAGGGGCCTCCTACGAGCAGTACTTC
cdr3_aa: CASRWTGASYEQYF
clone_size: -
v_call: TRBV6-1
j_call: TRBJ2-7
d_call: TRBD1

cdr3_nt: TGTGCCAGCACAGCAGGGTCCGGCAATGAGCAGTTCTTC
cdr3_aa: CASTAGSGNEQFF
clone_size: few
v_call: TRBV6-1
j_call: TRBJ2-1
d_call: -

cdr3_nt: TGTGCCAGCAAAGCGACTAGCACTAAAGAGACCCAGTACTTC
cdr3_aa: CASKATSTKETQYF
clone_size: once
v_call: TRBV2
j_call: TRBJ2-5
d_call: TRBD2

cdr3_nt: TGTGCCAGTAGTATGGGCACGGTTAGCAATCAGCCCCAGCATTTT
cdr3_aa: CASSMGTVSNQPQHF
clone_size: few
v_call: TRBV19
j_call: TRBJ1-5
d_call: -

cdr3_nt: TGTGCCAGCAGTACGTTGGGCGGGGGGGCGGAGACCCAGTACTTC
cdr3_aa: CASSTLGGGAETQYF
clone_size: -
v_call: TRBV27
j_call: TRBJ2-5
d_call: TRBD2

cdr3_nt: TGTGCCAGCAGCCAGGGACAGCCCTCCTACGAGCAGTACTTC
cdr3_aa: CASSQGQPSYEQYF
clone_size: few
v_call: TRBV13
j_call: TRBJ2-7
d_call: TRBD1

cdr3_nt: TGTGCCAGCAGCCCACAGGGTAGGAACACTGAAGCTTTCTTT
cdr3_aa: CASSPQGRNTEAFF
clone_size: -
v_call: TRBV11-3
j_call: TRBJ1-1
d_call: -

cdr3_nt: TGCAGCATTTTGGACAGGGAACGTGAAAAACTGTTTTTT
cdr3_aa: CSILDREREKLFF
clone_size: once
v_call: TRBV29-1
j_call: TRBJ1-4
d_call: TRBD1

cdr3_nt: TGCGCCAGCAGCCAGGAAAGGACTATCAATGAGCAGTTCTTC
cdr3_aa: CASSQERTINEQFF
clone_size: -
v_call: TRBV4-3
j_call: TRBJ2-1
d_call: -

cdr3_nt: TGTGCCAGCAGTGAATACTACGGGAACACCGGGGAGCTGTTTTTT
cdr3_aa: CASSEYYGNTGELFF
clone_size: -
v_call: TRBV6-1
j_call: TRBJ2-2
d_call: -

cdr3_nt: TGTGCCAGCAAACGGACTAGCGGAGAAAACAATGAGCAGTTCTTC
cdr3_aa: CASKRTSGENNEQFF
clone_size: -
v_call: TRBV11-3
j_call: TRBJ2-1
d_call: TRBD2

cdr3_nt: TGTGCCAGCAGTGAGTCGGGGGAAGACTTGTACCAAGAGACCCAGTACTTC
cdr3_aa: CASSESGEDLYQETQYF
clone_size: -
v_call: TRBV25-1
j_call: TRBJ2-5
d_call: -

cdr3_nt: TGCGCCAGCAGCTTGGGGACGGGAATCACAGATACGCAGTATTTT
cdr3_aa: CASSLGTGITDTQYF
clone_size: -
v_call: TRBV5-1
j_call: TRBJ2-3
d_call: -